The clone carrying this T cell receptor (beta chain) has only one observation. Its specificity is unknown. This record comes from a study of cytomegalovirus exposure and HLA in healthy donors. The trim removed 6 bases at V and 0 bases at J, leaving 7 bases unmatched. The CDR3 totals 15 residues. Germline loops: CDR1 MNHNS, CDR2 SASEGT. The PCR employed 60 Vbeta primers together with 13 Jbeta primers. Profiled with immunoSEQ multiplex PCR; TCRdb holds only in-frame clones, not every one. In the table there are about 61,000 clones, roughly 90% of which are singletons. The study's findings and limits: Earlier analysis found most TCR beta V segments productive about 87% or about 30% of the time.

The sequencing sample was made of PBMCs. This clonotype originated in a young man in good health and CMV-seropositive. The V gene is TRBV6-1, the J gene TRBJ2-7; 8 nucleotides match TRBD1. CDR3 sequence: CASSTGGGSSYEQYF. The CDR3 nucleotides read TGTGCCAGCAGCACAGGGGGAGGAAGCTCCTACGAGCAGTACTTC.